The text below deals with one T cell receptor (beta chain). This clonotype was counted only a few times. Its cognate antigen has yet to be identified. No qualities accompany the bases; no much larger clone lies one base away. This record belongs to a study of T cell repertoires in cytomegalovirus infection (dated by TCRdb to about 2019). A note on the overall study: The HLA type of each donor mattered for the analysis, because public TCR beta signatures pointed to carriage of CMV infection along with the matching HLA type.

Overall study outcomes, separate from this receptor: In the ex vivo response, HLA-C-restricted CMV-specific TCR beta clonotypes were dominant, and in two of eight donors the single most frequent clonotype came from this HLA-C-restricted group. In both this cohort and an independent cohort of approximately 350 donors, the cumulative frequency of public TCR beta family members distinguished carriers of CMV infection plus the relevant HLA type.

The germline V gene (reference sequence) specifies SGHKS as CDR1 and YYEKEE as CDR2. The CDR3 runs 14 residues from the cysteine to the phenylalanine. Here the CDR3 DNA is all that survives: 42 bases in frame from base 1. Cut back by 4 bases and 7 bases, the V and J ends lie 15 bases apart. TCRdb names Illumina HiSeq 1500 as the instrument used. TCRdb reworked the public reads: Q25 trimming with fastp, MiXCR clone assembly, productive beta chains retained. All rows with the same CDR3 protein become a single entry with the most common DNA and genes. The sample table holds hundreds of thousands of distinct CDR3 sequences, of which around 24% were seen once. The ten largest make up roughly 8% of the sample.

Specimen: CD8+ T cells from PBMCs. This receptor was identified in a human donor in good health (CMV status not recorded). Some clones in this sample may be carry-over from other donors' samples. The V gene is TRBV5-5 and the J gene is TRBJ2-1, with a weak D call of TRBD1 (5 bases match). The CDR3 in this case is CASSPRDSWNEQFF. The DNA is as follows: TGTGCCAGCAGCCCCAGGGATTCGTGGAATGAGCAGTTCTTC. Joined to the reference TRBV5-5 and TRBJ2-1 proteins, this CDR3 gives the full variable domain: DAGVTQSPTHLIKTRGQQVTLRCSPISGHKSVSWYQQVLGQGPQFIFQYYEKEERGRGNFPDRFSARQFPNYSSELNVNALLLGDSALYLCASSPRDSWNEQFFGPGTRLTVL.